This T cell receptor beta chain was sequenced in a study of blood T cell repertoires in COVID-19. Study information: Nucleic acid was either cDNA or gDNA, and it came from T cells, B-cell-depleted T cells, or PBMCs.

V was cut by 5 bases and J by 2 bases, with 15 bases left in between. Germline CDR1 is MNHEY and CDR2 is SMNVEV (reference sequence). The CDR3 is 15 residues long. Details on this clone: Additional DNA sequences in this sample encode the identical CDR3.

Study processing details: It was from reference gene primer amplification that nucleated cell counts were estimated. Some clones are missing from TCRdb's copy, which holds only in-frame ones; the method was immunoSEQ multiplex PCR. That table is the source of V, J and clone size, and D and trimming were worked out from the DNA. The sample holds about 220,000 clones, 82% seen once. This TCR derives from a woman aged 80 or older with acute or convalescent COVID-19. The sequenced sample consisted of peripheral blood. The J gene is TRBJ1-2, the V gene TRBV27, with D perhaps TRBD1 (6 bases). The CDR3 nucleotides read TGTGCCAGCAGTCTCCAGGGGCCACGGAACTATGGCTACACCTTC. Translation: CASSLQGPRNYGYTF.